This T cell receptor (beta chain) emerged from a study of T cells in women clearing cervical HPV infection. Background on the study: For cases, blood was sampled a median about 150 days after lesion detection, interquartile range roughly 80 to 230 days. Overall study results and limits: TRBV6-7 relative abundance averaged roughly 0.099% in cases and more than 0.15% in controls.

immunoSEQ multiplex PCR used an average of roughly 1,300 ng genomic DNA. Sequenced by immunoSEQ multiplex PCR; TCRdb stores in-frame clones only, minus some. The specimen's table records roughly 48,000 clones. Note on this clone: No antigen is known for it. Read data end 3 residues before the CDR3 end; the end is taken from the germline J gene.

Trimming shortened V by 0 bases and J by 2 bases, and 14 bases separated the two germline ends. Germline CDR1 and CDR2: GTSNPN and SVGIG (reference sequence). CDR3 length equals 16 residues. Sequenced sample: blood buffy coat. The V call is TRBV30, the J call TRBJ1-3; D perhaps matches TRBD1 (5 bases). The source of this sequence is a woman between 18 and 75 years old with a cervical HPV16 infection that either progressed to CIN3+ or cleared (not recorded which). This CDR3 is CAWSVRQGMAGNTIYF. The part of the CDR3 DNA that was read is TGTGCCTGGAGTGTACGGCAGGGTATGGCTGGAAACACC. Full variable domain (outside the CDR3, taken from reference TRBV30 and TRBJ1-3): SQTIHQWPATLVQPVGSPLSLECTVEGTSNPNLYWYRQAAGRGLQLLFYSVGIGQISSEVPQNLSASRPQDRQFILSSKKLLLSDSGFYLCAWSVRQGMAGNTIYFGEGSWLTVV.